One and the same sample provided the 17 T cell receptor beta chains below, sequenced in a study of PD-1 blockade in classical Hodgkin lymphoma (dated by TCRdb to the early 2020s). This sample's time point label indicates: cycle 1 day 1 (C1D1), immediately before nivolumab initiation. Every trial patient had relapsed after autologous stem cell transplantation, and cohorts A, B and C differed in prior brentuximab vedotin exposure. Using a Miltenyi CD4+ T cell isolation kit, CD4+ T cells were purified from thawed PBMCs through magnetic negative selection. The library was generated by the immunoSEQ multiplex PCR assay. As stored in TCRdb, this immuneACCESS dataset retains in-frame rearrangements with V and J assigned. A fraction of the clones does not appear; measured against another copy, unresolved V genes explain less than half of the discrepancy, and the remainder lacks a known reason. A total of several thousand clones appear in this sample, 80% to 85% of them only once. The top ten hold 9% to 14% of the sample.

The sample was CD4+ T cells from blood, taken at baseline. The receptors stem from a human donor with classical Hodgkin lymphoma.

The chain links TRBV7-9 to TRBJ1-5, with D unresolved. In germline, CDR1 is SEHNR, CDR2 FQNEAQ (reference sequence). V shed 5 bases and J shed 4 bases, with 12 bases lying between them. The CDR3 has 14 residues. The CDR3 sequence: CASSPDSSNQPQHF. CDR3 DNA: TGTGCCAGCAGCCCAGATTCGTCTAATCAGCCCCAGCATTTT.

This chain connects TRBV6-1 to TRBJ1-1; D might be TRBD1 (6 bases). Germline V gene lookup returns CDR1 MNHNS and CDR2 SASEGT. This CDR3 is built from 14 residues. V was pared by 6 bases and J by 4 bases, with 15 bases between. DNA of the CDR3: TGTGCCAGCAGGCTGACAGGTGGGGGCACTGAAGCTTTCTTT. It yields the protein CASRLTGGGTEAFF.

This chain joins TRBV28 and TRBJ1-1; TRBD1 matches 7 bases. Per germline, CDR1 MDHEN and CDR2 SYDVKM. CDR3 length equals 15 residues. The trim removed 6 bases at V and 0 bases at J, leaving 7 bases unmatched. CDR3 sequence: CASSHLTGVNTEAFF. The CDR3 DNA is TGTGCCAGCAGCCATCTAACAGGGGTGAACACTGAAGCTTTCTTT.

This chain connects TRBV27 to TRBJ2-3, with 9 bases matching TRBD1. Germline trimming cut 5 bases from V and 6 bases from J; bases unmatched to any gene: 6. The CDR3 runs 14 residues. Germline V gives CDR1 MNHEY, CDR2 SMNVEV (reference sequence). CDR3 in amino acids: CASSKQGAADTQYF. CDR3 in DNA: TGTGCCAGCAGTAAACAGGGGGCGGCGGATACGCAGTATTTT.

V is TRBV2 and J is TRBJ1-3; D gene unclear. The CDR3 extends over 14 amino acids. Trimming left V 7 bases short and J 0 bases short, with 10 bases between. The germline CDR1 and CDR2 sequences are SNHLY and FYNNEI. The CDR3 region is CASTIESSGNTIYF. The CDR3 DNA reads TGTGCCAGCACTATTGAAAGCTCTGGAAACACCATATATTTT.

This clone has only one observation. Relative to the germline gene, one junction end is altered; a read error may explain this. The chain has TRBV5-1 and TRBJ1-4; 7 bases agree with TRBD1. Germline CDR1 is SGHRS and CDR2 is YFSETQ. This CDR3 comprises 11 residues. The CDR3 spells CASSSGTVRVF. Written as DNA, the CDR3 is TGCGCCAGCAGCTCAGGGACAGTTAGGGTTTTT.

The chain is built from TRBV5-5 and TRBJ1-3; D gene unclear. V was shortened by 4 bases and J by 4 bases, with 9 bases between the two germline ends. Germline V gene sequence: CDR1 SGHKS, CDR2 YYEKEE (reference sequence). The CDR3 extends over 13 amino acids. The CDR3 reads CASSPSPGNTIYF. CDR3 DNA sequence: TGTGCCAGCAGCCCCTCCCCGGGAAACACCATATATTTT.

Here the CDR3 DNA reads TGTGCCAGCAGCCAGGGACAGTTCACCGGGGAGCTGTTTTTT. It encodes CASSQGQFTGELFF. V is TRBV14 and J is TRBJ2-2; 7 nucleotides agree with TRBD1. This CDR3 is 14 amino acids long. Unmatched junction bases numbered 2, after V lost 3 bases and J lost 4 bases. Germline loops: CDR1 SGHDN, CDR2 FVKESK.

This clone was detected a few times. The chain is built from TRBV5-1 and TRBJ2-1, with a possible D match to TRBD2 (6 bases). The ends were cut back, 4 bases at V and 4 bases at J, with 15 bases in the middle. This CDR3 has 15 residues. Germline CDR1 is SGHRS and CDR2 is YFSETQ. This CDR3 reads CASSLVPGLYNEQFF. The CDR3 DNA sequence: TGCGCCAGCAGCCTGGTGCCGGGACTTTACAATGAGCAGTTCTTC.

In nucleotides, the CDR3 is TGTGCCAGCAGTTTACGTGGGACTAGCGGGTACAATGAGCAGTTCTTC. Amino acids: CASSLRGTSGYNEQFF. This sequence joins TRBV27 and TRBJ2-1; 12 bases map to TRBD2. CDR3 length: 16 amino acids. V shed 2 bases, J shed 4 bases, and the junction held 3 bases outside the gene matches. Germline-derived CDR1 and CDR2 are MNHEY and SMNVEV (reference sequence).

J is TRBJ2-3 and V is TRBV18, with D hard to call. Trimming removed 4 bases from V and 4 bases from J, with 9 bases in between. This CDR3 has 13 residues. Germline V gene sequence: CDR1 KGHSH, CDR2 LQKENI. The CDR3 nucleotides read TGTGCCAGCTCACTCCTCTCCGCAGATACGCAGTATTTT. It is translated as CASSLLSADTQYF.

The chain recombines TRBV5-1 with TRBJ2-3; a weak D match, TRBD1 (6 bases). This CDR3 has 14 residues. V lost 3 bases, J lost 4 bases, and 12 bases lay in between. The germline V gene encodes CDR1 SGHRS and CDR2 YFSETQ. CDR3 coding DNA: TGCGCCAGCAGCTCGGACAGACGATCAGATACGCAGTATTTT. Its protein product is CASSSDRRSDTQYF.

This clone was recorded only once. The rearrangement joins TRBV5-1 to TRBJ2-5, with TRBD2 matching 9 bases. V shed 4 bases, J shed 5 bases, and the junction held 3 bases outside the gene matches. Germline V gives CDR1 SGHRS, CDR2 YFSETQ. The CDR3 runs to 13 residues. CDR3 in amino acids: CASSPGLAETQYF. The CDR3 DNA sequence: TGCGCCAGCAGCCCAGGACTAGCGGAGACCCAGTACTTC. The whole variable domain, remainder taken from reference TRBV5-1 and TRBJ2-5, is KAGVTQTPRYLIKTRGQQVTLSCSPISGHRSVSWYQQTPGQGLQFLFEYFSETQRNKGNFPGRFSGRQFSNSRSEMNVSTLELGDSALYLCASSPGLAETQYFGPGTRLLVL.

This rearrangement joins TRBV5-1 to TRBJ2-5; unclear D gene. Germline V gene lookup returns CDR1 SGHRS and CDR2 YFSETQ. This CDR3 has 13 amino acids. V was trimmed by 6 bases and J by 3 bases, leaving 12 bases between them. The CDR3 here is CASTGRTEETQYF. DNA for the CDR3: TGCGCCAGCACCGGACGAACTGAAGAGACCCAGTACTTC.

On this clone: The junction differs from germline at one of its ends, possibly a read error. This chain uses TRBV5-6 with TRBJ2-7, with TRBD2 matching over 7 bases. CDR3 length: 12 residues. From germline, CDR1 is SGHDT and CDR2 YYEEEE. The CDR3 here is CASSLAGTTSHF. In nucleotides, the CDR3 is TGTGCCAGCAGCTTGGCCGGGACTACGAGCCACTTC.

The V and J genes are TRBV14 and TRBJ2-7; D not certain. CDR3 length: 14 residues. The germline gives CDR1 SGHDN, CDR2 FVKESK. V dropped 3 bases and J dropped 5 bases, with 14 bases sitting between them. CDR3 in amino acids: CASSQSLVTHEQYF. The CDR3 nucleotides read TGTGCCAGCAGCCAGTCTCTAGTAACCCACGAGCAGTACTTC.

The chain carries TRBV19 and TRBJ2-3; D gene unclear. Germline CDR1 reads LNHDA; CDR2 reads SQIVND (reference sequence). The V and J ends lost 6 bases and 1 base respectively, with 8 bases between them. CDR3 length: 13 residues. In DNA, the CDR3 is TGTGCCAGTAGGTCCCACGGCACAGATACGCAGTATTTT. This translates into CASRSHGTDTQYF.